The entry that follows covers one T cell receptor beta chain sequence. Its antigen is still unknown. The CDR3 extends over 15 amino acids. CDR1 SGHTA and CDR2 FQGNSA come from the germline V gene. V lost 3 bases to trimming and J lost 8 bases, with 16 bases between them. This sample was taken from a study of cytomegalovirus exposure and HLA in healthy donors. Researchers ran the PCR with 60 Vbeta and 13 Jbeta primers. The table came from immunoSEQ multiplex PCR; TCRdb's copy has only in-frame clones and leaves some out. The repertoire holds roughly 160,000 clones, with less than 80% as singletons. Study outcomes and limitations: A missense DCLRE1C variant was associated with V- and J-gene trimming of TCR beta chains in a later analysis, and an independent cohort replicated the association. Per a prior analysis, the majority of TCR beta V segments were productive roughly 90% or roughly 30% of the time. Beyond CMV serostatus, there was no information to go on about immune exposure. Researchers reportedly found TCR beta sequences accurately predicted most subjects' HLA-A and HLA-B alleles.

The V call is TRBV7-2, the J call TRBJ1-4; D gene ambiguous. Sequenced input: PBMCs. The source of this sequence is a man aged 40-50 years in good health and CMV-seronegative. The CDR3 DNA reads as TGTGCCAGCAGCTTTAGCGGAGGGTCGGCGGAAAAACTGTTTTTT. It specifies CASSFSGGSAEKLFF.